Reported below is one TCR beta chain. The antigen remains undetermined. This sample stems from a study of identical twins. Overall study findings and caveats: Recombination models fit unrelated individuals' TCR alpha sharing but underestimated twins'. There were fewer insertions in abundant cord blood beta clonotypes, but memory repertoires showed no such pattern.

Germline CDR1 and CDR2: SGHAT and FQNNGV. With V trimmed by 0 bases and J by 0 bases, 8 bases remained unmatched. The CDR3 sequence is 18 residues long. TCRdb reanalysed the 5' RACE reads using MiXCR and keeps one entry per CDR3 protein. The top ten hold approximately 8.9% of the sample, which has 350,000 or so distinct CDR3 sequences, approximately 8.8% seen once. The sample consisted of naive T cells sorted from blood. The clonotype originates from a woman aged 50 to 60 in good health. This rearrangement joins TRBV11-2 to TRBJ2-7, with 10 bases lining up with TRBD2. The DNA for the CDR3 is TGTGCCAGCAGCTTAGATGGACTAGCGGTTAAAAGCTCCTACGAGCAGTACTTC. This codes for CASSLDGLAVKSSYEQYF.